This record looks at one TCR beta chain sequence and its context. The specificity of this receptor is unknown. No per-base quality is available; no much larger clone lies one base away. From each donor, a single peripheral blood sample of 100 to 150 mL on average was drawn into heparinised tubes. A BD FACSAria II and a panel including CD45RO, CCR7, CD25, CD127, CD95 and CD27 were used to sort naive, central memory, regulatory and stem cell-like memory CD4+ T cells. Purity was above 95% for every sorted population. Right away, PBMCs were isolated by Lymphoprep density gradient centrifugation and were stained directly, with no culture step. So that batch effects would be minimized, each experiment stained and sorted samples in pairs, pairing one healthy donor with one patient. This sample was taken from a study of beta chain features in type 1 diabetes (dated by TCRdb to the late 2010s). In terms of the full investigation: Mean age, gender distribution, total cell number and subset yield were not different between patients and healthy donors. The study compared TCRB repertoires of sorted circulating CD4+ T cell subsets between recently diagnosed type 1 diabetes patients and matched healthy donors. Whereas all 30 or so donors provided naive and central memory subsets, regulatory and stem cell-like memory subsets were isolated from just 8 patients and about eight healthy donors. A total of over 95,000,000 sorted cells were examined across all samples, and RNA yield correlated strongly with the number of cells per subset.

The High Capacity cDNA Reverse Transcription Kit was used to reverse transcribe all of the isolated RNA, meaning that expressed TCRB transcripts were what got sequenced. Survey-depth immunoSEQ sequencing was performed on stem cell-like memory T cell samples, with an average of about 1 million total reads per sample. Sorted cells were lysed in RLT buffer, and RNA was extracted using DNase-treated RNeasy Micro or Mini kits according to cell number. Each cell subset was processed on its own to prevent cross-contamination, while patient and healthy donor samples were processed together. TCRB sequences were amplified from cDNA with the immunoSEQ multiplex PCR, producing 87-bp fragments spanning the CDR3 region. The amplicons were sequenced using the Illumina HiSeq platform. The authors' pipeline ran thus. PCR bias was computationally corrected using synthetic template baselines, reads within Hamming distance 2 were collapsed, and singletons that could not be merged were discarded. Reads were aligned to IMGT to assign V, D and J genes, CDR3 length, and insertions or deletions at six rearrangement sites. Clonotype counts were normalized to sorted cell number within each subset before computing true diversity and Gini coefficients with the tcR R package. Repertoire sharing was quantified using the overlap coefficient calculated on TCRB nucleotide sequences. In TCRdb, the immuneACCESS table is reduced to in-frame sequences with V and J assigned. These tables do not hold every clone; where another copy was compared, an unresolved V gene accounts for under half, and the others remain unexplained. V and J calls and clone size are copied from that table; D and trimming were computed from the DNA. For this sample the table gives approximately 120,000 clones, of which roughly 43% were detected only once. In total, the top ten clones hold more than 0.06% of the sample.

What the work shows at the level of the full study, not this receptor alone: At VDJ recombination sites, patients with type 1 diabetes made fewer insertions and deleted more nucleotides, a pattern implying thymic rearrangement abnormalities. Shorter templates might be favored by PCR, yet because patient and control samples were amplified and corrected together, any such skew would affect both groups equally. Because cDNA was sequenced instead of genomic DNA, highly expressing activated cells could be over-represented, though the groups showed no difference in activation or CD3 levels. Because small numbers of individuals were included in the HLA sub-analyses, any influence of HLA type on TCRB rearrangement was left unresolved. A moderate but significant shortening of TCRB CDR3 length was observed in type 1 diabetes patients in all four CD4+ subsets. Naive, central memory and regulatory TCRB repertoires appeared more similar among patients than among healthy donors.

Sequencing was done on a sample of stem cell memory CD4+ T cells from blood. This specimen's cell subset or site label, interpreted: stem cell-like memory CD4+ T cells. The origin of this receptor is a woman aged 18-29 years in good health.

The DNA sequence follows: TGTGCCAGCAGCTTTACAGGGGGGCGCGGAGAGACCCAGTACTTC. It translates as CASSFTGGRGETQYF. The V gene is TRBV5-6 and the J gene is TRBJ2-5; TRBD1 fits 8 bases in the junction. CDR1 and CDR2 are read off the germline V gene as SGHDT and YYEEEE. Unmatched junction bases come to 7, with V trimmed by 2 bases and J by 4 bases. From the cysteine through the phenylalanine, the CDR3 covers 15 amino acids. Left in the record is the CDR3 DNA by itself, 45 bases read in frame from the first base.